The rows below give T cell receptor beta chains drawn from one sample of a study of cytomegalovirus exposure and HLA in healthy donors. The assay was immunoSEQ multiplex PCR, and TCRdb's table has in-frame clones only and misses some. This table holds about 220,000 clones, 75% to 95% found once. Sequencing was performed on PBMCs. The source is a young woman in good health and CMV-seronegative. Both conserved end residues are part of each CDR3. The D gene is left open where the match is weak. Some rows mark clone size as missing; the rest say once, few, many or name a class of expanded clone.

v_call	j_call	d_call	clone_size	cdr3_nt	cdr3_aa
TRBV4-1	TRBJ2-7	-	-	TGCGCCAGCAGCCAAGTCGTCAGGGTAACCTACGAGCAGTACTTC	CASSQVVRVTYEQYF
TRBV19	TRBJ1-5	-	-	TGTGCCAGTAGCTCATTTGCGGGTCAGAATCAGCCCCAGCATTTT	CASSSFAGQNQPQHF
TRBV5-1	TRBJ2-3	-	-	TGCGCCAGCAGCTTGGCCGGAGTTTCCTTAACAGATACGCAGTATTTT	CASSLAGVSLTDTQYF
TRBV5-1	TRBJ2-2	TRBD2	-	TGCGCCAGCACGACATCACTAGCGGGAGGTCGGAACACCGGGGAGCTGTTTTTT	CASTTSLAGGRNTGELFF
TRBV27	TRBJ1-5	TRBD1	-	TGTGCCAGCAGTTCCCGGACAGGAAGCAATCAGCCCCAGCATTTT	CASSSRTGSNQPQHF
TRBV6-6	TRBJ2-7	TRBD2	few	TGTGCCAGCGCGAGCGGGAGATCCTACGAGCAGTACTTC	CASASGRSYEQYF
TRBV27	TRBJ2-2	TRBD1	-	TGTGCCAGCAGTCCGCCGGGACAGGGGTACACCGGGGAGCTGTTTTTT	CASSPPGQGYTGELFF
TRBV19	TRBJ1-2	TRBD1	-	TGTGCCAGTAGTCGGGGGACAGGGGCCGGCACCTTC	CASSRGTGAGTF
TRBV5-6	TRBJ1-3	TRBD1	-	TGTGCCAGCAGCGCCAGGGACAGGGGGAACGGAAACACCATATATTTT	CASSARDRGNGNTIYF
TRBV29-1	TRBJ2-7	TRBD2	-	TGCAGCGTGGGGCCTAGCGGCCTGACCTACGAGCAGTACTTC	CSVGPSGLTYEQYF
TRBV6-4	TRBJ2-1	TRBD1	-	TGTGCCAGCAGCCAACCGGGACAGGGGAATGAGCAGTTCTTC	CASSQPGQGNEQFF
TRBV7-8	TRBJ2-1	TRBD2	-	TGTGCCAGCAGCTTACGGGGTGGAGTAGCGGGGTCCTACAATGAGCAGTTCTTC	CASSLRGGVAGSYNEQFF